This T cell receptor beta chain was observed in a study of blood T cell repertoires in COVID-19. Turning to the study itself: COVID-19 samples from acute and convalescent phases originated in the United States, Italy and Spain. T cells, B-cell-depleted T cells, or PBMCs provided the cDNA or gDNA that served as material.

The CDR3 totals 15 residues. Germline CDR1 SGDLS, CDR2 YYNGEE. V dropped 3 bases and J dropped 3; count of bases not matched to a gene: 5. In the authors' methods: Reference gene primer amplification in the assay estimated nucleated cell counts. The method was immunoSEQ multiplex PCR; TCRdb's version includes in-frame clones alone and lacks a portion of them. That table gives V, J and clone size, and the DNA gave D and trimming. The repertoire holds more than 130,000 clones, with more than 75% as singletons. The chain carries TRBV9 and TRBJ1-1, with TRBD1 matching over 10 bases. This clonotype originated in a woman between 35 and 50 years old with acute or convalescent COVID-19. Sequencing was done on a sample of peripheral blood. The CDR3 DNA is TGTGCCAGCAGCGCTGGACAGGGGGGTTACACTGAAGCTTTCTTT. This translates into CASSAGQGGYTEAFF.